The sequence of this T cell receptor beta chain was determined in a study of cytomegalovirus exposure and HLA in healthy donors. In regard to this clone: The antigen remains unidentified.

The PCR was carried out with 60 Vbeta primers and 13 Jbeta primers. As handled by the study authors: Later, an analysis found 80 million or so unique TCR beta chains, and about 10 million of these were shared. Sequenced by immunoSEQ multiplex PCR; TCRdb stores in-frame clones only, minus some. V and J calls and clone size are those listed in that table; D and trimming were worked out from the DNA. The data contain 100,000 to 150,000 clones, 55% to 75% of them singletons. The ends were cut back, 1 base at V and 5 bases at J, with 23 bases in the middle. Germline V gene sequence: CDR1 SEHNR, CDR2 FQNEAQ (reference sequence). The CDR3 runs 18 residues. Points from the study as a whole: The records held CMV serostatus as the only immune exposure information.

Sequences were obtained from PBMCs. This chain joins TRBV7-9 and TRBJ1-1; a weak D match, TRBD1 (6 bases). This sequence originates from a man aged 30 to 45 in good health and CMV-seronegative. CDR3 DNA sequence: TGTGCCAGCAGCTTAGGCCACCCGGGCAGGGGCGCGTCAACTGAAGCTTTCTTT. Translated: CASSLGHPGRGASTEAFF.